This TCR beta chain originates from a study of regulatory T cells in long-lasting Graves disease. Across the whole study: Under 3 months of antithyroid drugs had been taken by newly diagnosed Graves' patients. Study-level results: For persistent Graves' patients, TCR diversity was lower than for newly diagnosed ones. Accuracy could have been hurt by small sample size.

Many counts were recorded for this clonotype. Antigen specificity is unknown. CDR1 is SEHNR, CDR2 FQNEAQ, per germline (reference sequence). The CDR3 is made up of 14 amino acids. J lost 2 bases, V lost 6 bases, and 3 bases had no gene match. Time point described: newly diagnosed GD, antithyroid drugs for less than 3 months. From PBMCs, RNA was extracted and then used to make the TCR library. Arm-PCR with iRepertoire HTBI primers amplified the CDR3 regions for these TCR beta libraries. In TCRdb, the multiplex PCR reads were re-called with MiXCR into one record per CDR3 protein. The table records 300,000 to 450,000 distinct CDR3 sequences, roughly 16% of them present only once.

Sequenced material: peripheral blood mononuclear cells (PBMCs), taken at new diagnosis, from a patient treated with antithyroid drugs. The chain carries TRBV7-9 and TRBJ2-5, with 10 bases identical to TRBD2. This TCR derives from a female donor with Graves disease. The CDR3 loop reads CASSQTSGQETQYF. The CDR3 region has the DNA TGTGCCAGCAGTCAGACTAGCGGGCAAGAGACCCAGTACTTC.